What follows are 8 T cell receptor beta chains derived from one specimen sequenced in a study of blood T cell repertoires in COVID-19. Profiled with immunoSEQ multiplex PCR; TCRdb holds only in-frame clones, not every one. The top ten clones hold about 3.9% of a sample with roughly 240,000 clones, about 83% of them seen once. The sequencing input was PBMCs or T cells enriched from blood (not recorded which). These TCRs come from a woman aged 40 to 49 who had been exposed to COVID-19.

V usage is TRBV28 and J usage is TRBJ1-2, with TRBD1 matching over 10 bases. CDR3 size: 15 residues. Germline V gene sequence: CDR1 MDHEN, CDR2 SYDVKM. J gave up 4 bases and V 5 bases, and 7 bases lay outside the gene matches. CDR3 sequence reads: CASSRGQGRVYGYTF. DNA for the CDR3: TGTGCCAGCAGTCGGGGACAGGGGAGGGTCTATGGCTACACCTTC.

The V and J genes are TRBV7-9 and TRBJ1-2; D is unclear. The CDR3 extends over 13 amino acids. Between the trimmed V and J ends, which lost 1 base and 8 bases, there was a span of 11 bases. The germline CDR1 and CDR2 sequences are SEHNR and FQNEAQ (reference sequence). CDR3 region: CASSLVDIRGYTF. The CDR3, as DNA: TGTGCCAGCAGCTTAGTAGACATTCGGGGCTACACCTTC.

In the case of this clone: This sample also contains other DNA sequences that code for the same CDR3. The J gene is TRBJ1-2, the V gene TRBV7-9, with a weak D call TRBD1 (5 bases). Germline V lookup: CDR1 SEHNR, CDR2 FQNEAQ (reference sequence). Trimming took 1 base from V and 8 from J, leaving 11 bases between them. The CDR3 totals 13 residues. This CDR3 reads CASSLEGKGGYTF. CDR3 DNA: TGTGCCAGCAGCTTAGAGGGGAAAGGGGGCTACACCTTC.

Written as DNA, the CDR3 is TGTGCCAGCAGCTTAGACCAGACAGGGCGCCAGCCCCAGCATTTT. Its translation is CASSLDQTGRQPQHF. The chain carries TRBV11-2 and TRBJ1-5; 7 nucleotides agree with TRBD1. Losses at the gene ends were 0 bases for V and 7 bases for J; bases not matched to a gene: 6. Per the germline V gene, CDR1 is SGHAT and CDR2 is FQNNGV. This CDR3 is 15 amino acids long.

The gene calls are TRBV6-5 and TRBJ2-3; 8 bases align to TRBD2. The CDR3 totals 14 residues. In germline, CDR1 is MNHEY, CDR2 SVGAGI. The ends lost 5 bases at V and 0 bases at J; junction bases unmatched: 1. CDR3 nucleotide sequence: TGTGCCAGCAGTAGGACTAGCAGCACAGATACGCAGTATTTT. Its translation: CASSRTSSTDTQYF.

This clone turned up a few times. The gene calls are TRBV29-1 and TRBJ1-2; D gene uncertain. The CDR3 is made up of 10 amino acids. The germline V gene has CDR1 SQVTM and CDR2 ANQGSEA. The CDR3 DNA reads as TGCACCGACGGGGACTATGGCTACACCTTC. This gives the protein CTDGDYGYTF.

The V call is TRBV11-2, the J call TRBJ1-2; D is unresolved. The CDR3 spans 13 residues. Trimming removed 5 bases at V and 5 bases at J, with 12 bases between. Germline lookup yields CDR1 SGHAT and CDR2 FQNNGV. CDR3 nucleotide sequence: TGTGCCAGCAGCCTAATTAATTTTTATGGCTACACCTTC. It specifies CASSLINFYGYTF. Combining the CDR3 with reference TRBV11-2 and TRBJ1-2 gives the whole variable domain EAGVAQSPRYKIIEKRQSVAFWCNPISGHATLYWYQQILGQGPKLLIQFQNNGVVDDSQLPKDRFSAERLKGVDSTLKIQPAKLEDSAVYLCASSLINFYGYTFGSGTRLTVV.

The chain couples TRBV25-1 to TRBJ2-7; D gene unclear. The CDR3 runs 13 residues. Trimming cost V 5 bases and J 0 bases, with 8 bases left between them. Germline V lookup: CDR1 MGHDK, CDR2 SYGVNS. The CDR3 region is CASSTASSYEQYF. The CDR3 DNA reads as TGTGCCAGCAGTACTGCAAGCTCCTACGAGCAGTACTTC.